This TCR beta chain was retrieved from a study of cytomegalovirus exposure and HLA in healthy donors. Notes on the study in general: HLA restriction was apparent for most CMV-associated TCR beta chains in a later analysis.

The germline gives CDR1 MNHEY, CDR2 SVGAGI. After removal of 2 bases from V and 1 base from J, the junction contained 1 base not matched to a gene. This CDR3 contains 15 residues. PCR used 60 Vbeta primers and 13 Jbeta primers. Measured with immunoSEQ multiplex PCR; TCRdb has only the in-frame clones, and not every one. The sample has about 170,000 clones, roughly 80% seen once; the top ten hold approximately 2.4%. For this clone: What it recognizes is unknown. The sample has other DNA sequences that encode this CDR3 too.

The sample comprised PBMCs. The chain combines TRBV6-5 with TRBJ1-2; 10 positions agree with TRBD1. The clonotype was recovered from a male donor in good health and CMV-seronegative. The CDR3 sequence: CASSYRDRGNYGYTF. The CDR3 coding sequence is TGTGCCAGCAGTTACCGGGACAGGGGTAACTATGGCTACACCTTC.